This T cell receptor beta chain appears in the sequencing data of a study of blood T cell repertoires in COVID-19. Study-wide context: The samples span acute and convalescent COVID-19 from the United States, Italy and Spain. Nucleic acid was either cDNA or gDNA, and it came from T cells, B-cell-depleted T cells, or PBMCs.

Authors' analysis steps: From reference gene primer amplification, estimates of nucleated cell counts were derived. Clones were sequenced by immunoSEQ multiplex PCR, and TCRdb holds only the in-frame ones, with some missing. The V and J calls and clone size are taken from that table; D and trimming were inferred from the DNA. The sample has roughly 250,000 clones, approximately 84% seen once. Seattle's enrolled individuals joined amid active infection and were then monitored longitudinally. The CDR3 is 15 residues long. Germline-derived CDR1 and CDR2 are SGHKS and YYEKEE (reference sequence). The V and J ends lost 2 bases and 8 bases respectively, with 14 bases between them. This clone was recorded at least ten times.

This TCR was sampled from a person aged 70 to 85 with COVID-19, enrolled during active disease. Sequencing was performed on peripheral blood. The chain uses TRBV5-5 and TRBJ1-6; a possible D gene is TRBD1 (5 bases). CDR3 loop: CASSFGTTRDSPLHF. DNA of the CDR3: TGTGCCAGCAGCTTCGGGACTACCCGCGATTCACCCCTCCACTTT.